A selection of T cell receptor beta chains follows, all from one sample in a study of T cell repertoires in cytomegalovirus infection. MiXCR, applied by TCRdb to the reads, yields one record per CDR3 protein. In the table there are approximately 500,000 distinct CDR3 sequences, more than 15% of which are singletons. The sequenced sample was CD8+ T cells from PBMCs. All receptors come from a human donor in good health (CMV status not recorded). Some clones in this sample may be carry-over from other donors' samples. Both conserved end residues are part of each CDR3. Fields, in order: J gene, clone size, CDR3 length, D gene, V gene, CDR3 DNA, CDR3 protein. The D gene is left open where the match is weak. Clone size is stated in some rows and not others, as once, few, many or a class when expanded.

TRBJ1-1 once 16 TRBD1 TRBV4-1 TGCGCAAGCAGCCATGCCCAGGGGGCGGGGAAAACTGAAGCTTTCTTT CASSHAQGAGKTEAFF
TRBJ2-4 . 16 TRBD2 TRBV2 TGTGCCAGCAGTGACATGGGGGAGGGGGCCAAAAACATTCAGTACTTC CASSDMGEGAKNIQYF
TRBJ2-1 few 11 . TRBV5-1 TGCGCCAGCAGCGGAACGAATGAGCAGTTCTTC CASSGTNEQFF
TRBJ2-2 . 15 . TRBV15 TGTGCCACCAGCAGAGTGGTCGGTAACACCGGGGAGCTGTTTTTT CATSRVVGNTGELFF
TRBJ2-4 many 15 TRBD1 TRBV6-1 TGTGCCAGCAGTGACAGGGGGCTGAGCAAAAACATTCAGTACTTC CASSDRGLSKNIQYF
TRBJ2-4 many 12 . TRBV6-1 TGTGCCAGCACCCAGGGGTCGAACATTCAGTACTTC CASTQGSNIQYF
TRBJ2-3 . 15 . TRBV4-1 TGCGCCAGCAGCCAAGGAGAAGCCGCCACAGATACGCAGTATTTT CASSQGEAATDTQYF
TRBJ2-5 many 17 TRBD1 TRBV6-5 TGTGCCAGCAGTTACCCTGACAGGGTCGGATCACAAAAGACCCAGTACTTC CASSYPDRVGSQKTQYF
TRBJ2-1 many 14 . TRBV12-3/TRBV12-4 TGTGCCAGCAGTTTACTAGCGTATCACAATGAGCAGTTCTTC CASSLLAYHNEQFF
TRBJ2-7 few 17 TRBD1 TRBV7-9 TGTGCCAGCAGCTTAGGGCCCCTCCAGGGGGCGGTCCACGAGCAGTACTTC CASSLGPLQGAVHEQYF
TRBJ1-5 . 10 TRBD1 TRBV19 TGTGCCAGTGGGACAGGCCCCCTTCATTTT CASGTGPLHF
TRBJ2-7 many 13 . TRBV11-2 TGTGCCAGCAGCTTAGATTACAGCTACGAGCAGTACTTC CASSLDYSYEQYF
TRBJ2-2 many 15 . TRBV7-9 TGTGCCAGCAGCTTAAGCGACTCAAGGGACGGGGAGCTGTTTTTT CASSLSDSRDGELFF
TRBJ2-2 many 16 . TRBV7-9 TGTGCCAGCAGCCGAACCGGGACTGGGAACACCGGGGAGCTGTTTTTT CASSRTGTGNTGELFF
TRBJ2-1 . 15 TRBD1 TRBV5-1 TGCGCCAGCAGCACCGGGACAGGGGGCGGAGATGAGCAGTTCTTC CASSTGTGGGDEQFF
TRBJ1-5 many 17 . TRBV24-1 TGTGCCACCAGTGAAAAGGACAGTTCTTCCTTCGGGCAGCCCCAGCATTTT CATSEKDSSSFGQPQHF
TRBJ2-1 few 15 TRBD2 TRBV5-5 TGTGCCAGCAGCTTGGGGGGGACTACTTACAATGAGCAGTTCTTC CASSLGGTTYNEQFF
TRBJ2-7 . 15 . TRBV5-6 TGTGCCAGCAGCTTGGAGGGGGGGAACTCCTACGAGCAGTACTTC CASSLEGGNSYEQYF
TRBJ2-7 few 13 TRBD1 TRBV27 TGTGCCAGCAGTTACAGGGGCCGGTACGAGCAGTACTTC CASSYRGRYEQYF
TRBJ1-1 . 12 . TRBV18 TGTGCCAGCTCACCACAATCCGGGGAAGCTTTCTTT CASSPQSGEAFF
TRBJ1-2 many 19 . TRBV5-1 TGCGCCAGCAGCTTGGACTACAGGGCTTTGTATTTCAAAATGCATGGCTACACCTTC CASSLDYRALYFKMHGYTF
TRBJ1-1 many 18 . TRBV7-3 TGTGCCAGCAGCTTAAAGGGCCCACAGGGAGGCAGCGGCACTGAAGCTTTCTTT CASSLKGPQGGSGTEAFF
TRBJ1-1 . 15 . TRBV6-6 TGTGCCAGCTCCGGGGGGCGGAGGGTGAACACTGAAGCTTTCTTT CASSGGRRVNTEAFF
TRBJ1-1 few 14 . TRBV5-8 TGTGCCAGCAGCCTGACAGAATCGAACACTGAAGCTTTCTTT CASSLTESNTEAFF
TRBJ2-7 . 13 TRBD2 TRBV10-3 TGTGCCATCAAGGCTAGCGGGAACGACGAGCAGTACTTC CAIKASGNDEQYF
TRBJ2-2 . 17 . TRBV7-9 TGTGCCAGCAGCTCGGGGGCGCGGGGACCCGGGACCGGGGAGCTGTTTTTT CASSSGARGPGTGELFF
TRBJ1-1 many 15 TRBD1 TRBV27 TGTGCCAGCAGCTTAGTAGGGGGCTTGAACACTGAAGCTTTCTTT CASSLVGGLNTEAFF
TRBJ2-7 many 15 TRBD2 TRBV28 TGTGCCAGCAGTTTATGGGATGCGGGAGGGGCCGAGCAGTACTTC CASSLWDAGGAEQYF
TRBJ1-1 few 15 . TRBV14 TGTGCCAGCAGCCAAGGGAGAGGATGGGGCACTGAAGCTTTCTTT CASSQGRGWGTEAFF
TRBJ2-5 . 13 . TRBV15 TGTGCCACCAGCAAGGGGACTCAAGAGACCCAGTACTTC CATSKGTQETQYF
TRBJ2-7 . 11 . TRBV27 TGTGCCAGCCAGAATGGATACGAGCAGTACTTC CASQNGYEQYF
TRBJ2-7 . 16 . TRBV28 TGTGCCAGCAGGCAGGGGGGCCACCCGAGCTCCTACGAGCAGTACTTC CASRQGGHPSSYEQYF
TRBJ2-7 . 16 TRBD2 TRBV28 TGTGCCAGCACCTATAGGCTCGCGGGGGTATCCTACGAGCAGTACTTC CASTYRLAGVSYEQYF
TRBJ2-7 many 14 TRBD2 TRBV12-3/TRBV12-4 TGTGCCAGCAGGGGCGGCGGGGGTTTCTACGAGCAGTACTTC CASRGGGGFYEQYF
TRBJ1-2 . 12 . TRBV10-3 TGTGCCATCACCTCAGGGGACCATGGCTACACCTTC CAITSGDHGYTF
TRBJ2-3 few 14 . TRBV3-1 TGTGCCAGCAGCCCTCGTGGGTTAGCAGATACGCAGTATTTT CASSPRGLADTQYF
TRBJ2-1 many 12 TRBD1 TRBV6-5 TGTGCCAGCAGTTACTCGGGGACAGGGAAGTTCTTC CASSYSGTGKFF
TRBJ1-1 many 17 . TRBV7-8 TGTGCCAGCAGCTACCATCCGGCGGGGGGCCTGAACACTGAAGCTTTCTTT CASSYHPAGGLNTEAFF
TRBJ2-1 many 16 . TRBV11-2 TGTGCCAGCAGCCTGGCGACCGGGACCCACGGGTATGAGCAGTTCTTC CASSLATGTHGYEQFF
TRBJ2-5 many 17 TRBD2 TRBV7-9 TGTGCCAGCAGCTTAGCCGGGGCGGGAGCGGTCCAAGAGACCCAGTACTTC CASSLAGAGAVQETQYF
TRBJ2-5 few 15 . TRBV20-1 TGCAGTGCTAGGGATAGACAGGATCCTGTGGAGACCCAGTACTTC CSARDRQDPVETQYF
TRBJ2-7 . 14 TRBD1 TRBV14 TGTGCCAGCAGCCAGAGATTACAGGGGTACGAGCAGTACTTC CASSQRLQGYEQYF
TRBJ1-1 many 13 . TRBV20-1 TGCAGTGCTAGAGAAAGGGGTGAGACTGAAGCTTTCTTT CSARERGETEAFF
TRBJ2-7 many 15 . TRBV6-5 TGTGCCAGCAGTTACAATCGGGGCTACCCCTACGAGCAGTACTTC CASSYNRGYPYEQYF
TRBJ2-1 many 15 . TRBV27 TGTGCCAGCAGTTCATTAGGGGACTCATCCCATGAGCAGTTCTTC CASSSLGDSSHEQFF
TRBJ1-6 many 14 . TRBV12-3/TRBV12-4 TGTGCCAGCAGTCGACAGGCGAACTATTCACCCCTCCACTTT CASSRQANYSPLHF
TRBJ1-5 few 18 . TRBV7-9 TGTGCCAGCAGCCCTAGACTTGTTGACATCTCAAGCAATCAGCCCCAGCATTTT CASSPRLVDISSNQPQHF
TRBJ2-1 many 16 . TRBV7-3 TGTGCCAGCAGCCCGTCGGACATAAGCTCCTACAATGAGCAGTTCTTC CASSPSDISSYNEQFF
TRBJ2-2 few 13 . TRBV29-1 TGCAGCGTTGAAGTAGGTCCCCACCGGGAGCTGTTTTTT CSVEVGPHRELFF
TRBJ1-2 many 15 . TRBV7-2 TGTGCCAGCAGCGTAGCCTCCGGGGGGATCTATGGCTACACCTTC CASSVASGGIYGYTF
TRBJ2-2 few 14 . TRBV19 TGTGCCAGTTGTTGCACGACGGGCACCGGGGAGCTGTTTTTT CASCCTTGTGELFF
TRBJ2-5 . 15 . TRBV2 TGTGCCAGCAGTGATCCAGGGCGGTTTCAAGAGACCCAGTACTTC CASSDPGRFQETQYF
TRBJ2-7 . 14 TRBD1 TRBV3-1 TGTGCCAGCAGCCTCAGACAGGGGGTAGACGAGCAGTACTTC CASSLRQGVDEQYF
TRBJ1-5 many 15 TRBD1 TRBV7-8 TGTGCCAGCAGCTTCAGGACAGGAACGGTTCAGCCCCAGCATTTT CASSFRTGTVQPQHF
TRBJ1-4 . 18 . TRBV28 TGTGCCAGCAGTTTAGCCGGGGCAGGGAGAATGGCTAATGAAAAACTGTTTTTT CASSLAGAGRMANEKLFF
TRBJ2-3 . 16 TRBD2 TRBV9 TGTGCCAGCAGCCCCCAAGAGCGGGGGAGATTCAATACGCAGTATTTT CASSPQERGRFNTQYF
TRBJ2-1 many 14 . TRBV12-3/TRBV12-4 TGTGCCAGCAGCATGCAGGGTTTTGGTAATGAGCAGTTCTTC CASSMQGFGNEQFF
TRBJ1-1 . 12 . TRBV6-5 TGTGCCAGCAGTTGGAGGGGCACTGAAGCTTTCTTT CASSWRGTEAFF
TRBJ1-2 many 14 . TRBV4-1 TGCGCCAGCAGCCCGTGGGGACAAAACTATGGCTACACCTTC CASSPWGQNYGYTF